This T cell receptor (beta chain) was observed in a study of cytomegalovirus exposure and HLA in healthy donors. On this clone: Its antigen remains unknown.

Use of 60 Vbeta and 13 Jbeta primers characterized the PCR. Assay: immunoSEQ multiplex PCR; the TCRdb copy retains only in-frame clones and omits some. The data show 150,000 to 200,000 clones, roughly four fifths seen once. V shed 1 base and J 0 bases; nucleotides not matched to a gene: 8. There are 18 residues in the CDR3. CDR1 is MGHRA, CDR2 YSYEKL, per germline. Study conclusions and caveats: Immune exposure information available was restricted to CMV serostatus. Relative to equally common others, HLA-associated TCR beta chains showed greater clonal expansion in a later analysis. The majority of CMV-associated TCR beta chains were reported as apparently HLA-restricted in a later analysis.

The genes are TRBV4-1 and TRBJ2-7; TRBD2 agrees at 11 bases. The sample taken for sequencing was PBMCs. The clonotype comes from a man aged 25 to 40 in good health and CMV-seronegative. The CDR3 spells CASSQVGLAAPYSYEQYF. Here the CDR3 DNA reads TGCGCCAGCAGCCAAGTGGGACTAGCGGCACCGTACTCCTACGAGCAGTACTTC.